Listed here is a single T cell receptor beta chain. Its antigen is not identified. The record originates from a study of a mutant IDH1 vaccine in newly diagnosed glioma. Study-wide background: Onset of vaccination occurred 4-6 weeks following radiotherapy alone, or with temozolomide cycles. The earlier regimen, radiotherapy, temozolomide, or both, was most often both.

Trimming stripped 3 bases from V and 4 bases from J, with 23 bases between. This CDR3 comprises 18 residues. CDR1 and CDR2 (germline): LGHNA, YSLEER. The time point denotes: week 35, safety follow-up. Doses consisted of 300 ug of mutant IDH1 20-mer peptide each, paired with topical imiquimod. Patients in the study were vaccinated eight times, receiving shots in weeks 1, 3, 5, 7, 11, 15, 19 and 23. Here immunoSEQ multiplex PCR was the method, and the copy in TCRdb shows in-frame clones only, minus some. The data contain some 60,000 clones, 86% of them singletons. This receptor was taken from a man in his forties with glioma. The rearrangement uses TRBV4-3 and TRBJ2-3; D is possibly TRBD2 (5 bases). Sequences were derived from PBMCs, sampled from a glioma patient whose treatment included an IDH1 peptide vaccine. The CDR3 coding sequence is TGCGCCAGCAGCCAGGAGGTGGGCGTGGTGACTTTGGCAGATACGCAGTATTTT. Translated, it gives CASSQEVGVVTLADTQYF.